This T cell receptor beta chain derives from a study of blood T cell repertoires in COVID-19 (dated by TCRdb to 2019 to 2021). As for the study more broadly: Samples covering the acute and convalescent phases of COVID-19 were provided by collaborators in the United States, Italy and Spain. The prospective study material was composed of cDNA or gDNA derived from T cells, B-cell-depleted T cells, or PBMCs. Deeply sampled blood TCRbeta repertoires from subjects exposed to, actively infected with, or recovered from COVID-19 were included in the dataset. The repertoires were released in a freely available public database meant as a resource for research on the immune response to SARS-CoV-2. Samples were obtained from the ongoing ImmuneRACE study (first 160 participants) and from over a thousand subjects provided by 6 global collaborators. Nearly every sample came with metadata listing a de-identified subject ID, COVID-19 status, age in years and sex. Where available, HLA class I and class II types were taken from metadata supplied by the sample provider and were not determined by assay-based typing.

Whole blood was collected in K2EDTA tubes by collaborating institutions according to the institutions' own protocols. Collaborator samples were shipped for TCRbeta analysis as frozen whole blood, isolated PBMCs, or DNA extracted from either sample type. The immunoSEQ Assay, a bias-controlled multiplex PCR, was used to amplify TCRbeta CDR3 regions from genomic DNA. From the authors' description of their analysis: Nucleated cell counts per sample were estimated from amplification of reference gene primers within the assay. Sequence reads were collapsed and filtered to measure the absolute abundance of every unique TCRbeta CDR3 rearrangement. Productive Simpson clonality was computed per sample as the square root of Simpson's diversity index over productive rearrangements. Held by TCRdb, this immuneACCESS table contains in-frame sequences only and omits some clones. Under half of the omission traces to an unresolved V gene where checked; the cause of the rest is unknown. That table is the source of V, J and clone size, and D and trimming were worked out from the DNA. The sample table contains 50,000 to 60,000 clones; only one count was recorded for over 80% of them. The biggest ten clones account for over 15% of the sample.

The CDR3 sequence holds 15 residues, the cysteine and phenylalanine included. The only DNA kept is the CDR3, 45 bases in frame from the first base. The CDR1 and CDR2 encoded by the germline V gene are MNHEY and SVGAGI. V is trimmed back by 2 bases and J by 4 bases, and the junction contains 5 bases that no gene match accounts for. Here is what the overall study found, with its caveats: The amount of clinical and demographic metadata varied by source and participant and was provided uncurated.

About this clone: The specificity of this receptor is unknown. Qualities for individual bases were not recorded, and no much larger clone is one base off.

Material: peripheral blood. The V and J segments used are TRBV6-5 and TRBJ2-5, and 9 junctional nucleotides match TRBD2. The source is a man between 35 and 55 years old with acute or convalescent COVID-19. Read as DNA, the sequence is TGTGCCAGCAGTTACGCGCGGGGGGGCCGAGAGACCCAGTACTTC. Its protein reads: CASSYARGGRETQYF.